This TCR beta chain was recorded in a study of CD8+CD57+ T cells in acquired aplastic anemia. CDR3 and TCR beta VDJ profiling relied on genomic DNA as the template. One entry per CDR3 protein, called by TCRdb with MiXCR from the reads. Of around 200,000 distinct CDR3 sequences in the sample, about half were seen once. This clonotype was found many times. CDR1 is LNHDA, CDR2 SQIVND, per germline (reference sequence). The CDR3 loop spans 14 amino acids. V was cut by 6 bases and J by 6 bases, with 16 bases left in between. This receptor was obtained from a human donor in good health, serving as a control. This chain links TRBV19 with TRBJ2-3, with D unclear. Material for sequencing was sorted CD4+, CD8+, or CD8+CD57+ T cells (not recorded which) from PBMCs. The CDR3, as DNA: TGTGCCAGTAGACCCCCCCACTATCTCGATACGCAGTATTTT. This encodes CASRPPHYLDTQYF.